This record concerns one T cell receptor (beta chain) sequence. Its target is unknown. PCR used 60 Vbeta primers and 13 Jbeta primers. Authors' analysis steps: An analysis that came later counted 80 million or so unique TCR beta chains, roughly 11 million shared. TCRdb keeps only in-frame clones here, not all; method: immunoSEQ multiplex PCR. V and J calls plus clone size are reproduced from that table; the DNA served to infer D and trimming. Of about 130,000 clones in the sample, around 80% were seen once. This specimen belongs to a study of cytomegalovirus exposure and HLA in healthy donors. Study-level findings and limits: The authors later linked a missense DCLRE1C variant to TCR beta V- and J-gene trimming. TCR beta V segments were, for the most part, productive about 87% or about 30% of the time in an earlier analysis.

The CDR3 extends over 15 amino acids. CDR1 is MDHEN, CDR2 SYDVKM, per germline. Trimming removed 4 bases at V and 8 bases at J, with 18 bases between. The receptor was isolated from a woman aged 45-65 years in good health and CMV-seronegative. The sequenced sample was PBMCs. The V call is TRBV28, the J call TRBJ2-1; a possible D gene is TRBD2 (6 bases). The CDR3 DNA reads TGTGCCAGCAGTTCCGCCGGAGGGGCGGGCCATGAGCAGTTCTTC. It codes for CASSSAGGAGHEQFF.